The present T cell receptor beta chain was sequenced within a study of T cell repertoires in cytomegalovirus infection. Across the whole study: It was recently identified HLA-C-restricted and well-studied HLA-B-restricted CMV epitopes that the study used. Both a matching HLA type and CMV infection were indicated by public TCR beta signatures.

Findings of the study overall: Ex vivo, HLA-C-restricted CMV-specific TCR beta clonotypes prevailed over the rest of the response.

The CDR3 loop spans 13 amino acids. The germline CDR1 and CDR2 sequences are LNHDA and SQIVND (reference sequence). V lost 2 bases to trimming and J lost 7 bases, with 9 bases between them. In regard to this clonotype: No antigen is known for it.

TCRdb re-derived calls from the reads in MiXCR, one entry per CDR3 protein. The sample lists around 230,000 distinct CDR3 sequences; around two fifths were seen once. Sequenced material: CD8+ T cells from cultured PBMCs, taken from culture after CMV antigen stimulation. The gene calls are TRBV19 and TRBJ1-5, with a possible D match to TRBD1 (5 bases). The sequence came from a human donor in good health (CMV status not recorded). Some clones in this sample may be carry-over from other donors' samples. Here the CDR3 reads CASSIIGDQPQHF. CDR3 DNA: TGTGCCAGTAGTATAATAGGGGACCAGCCCCAGCATTTT.